This TCR beta chain was identified in a study of cytomegalovirus exposure and HLA in healthy donors. Study background: The Caucasian-associated ancestry cluster contained about four fifths of the roughly 400 genotyped donors. General study results and limits: Cytomegalovirus status was reportedly diagnosed by the classifier with high specificity and sensitivity. Within the data, a cluster of highly shared sequence variants was likely a sequencing artifact. No immune exposure information besides CMV serostatus was available.

To note about this clone: Its specificity is not known.

This CDR3 is 15 amino acids long. The V end was cut by 0 bases, the J end by 0 bases, with 8 bases between. The germline CDR1 and CDR2 sequences are KGHSH and LQKENI. The PCR had 60 Vbeta and 13 Jbeta primers. The protocol was immunoSEQ multiplex PCR, while the TCRdb copy is restricted to in-frame clones and leaves out a portion. The table records about 140,000 clones, over 75% of them present only once. This sequence joins TRBV18 and TRBJ1-1; D is unclear. This receptor was obtained from a young man in good health and CMV-seronegative. Specimen: PBMCs. In nucleotides, the CDR3 is TGTGCCAGCTCACCACCTTGGGCAATGAACACTGAAGCTTTCTTT. It translates to CASSPPWAMNTEAFF.